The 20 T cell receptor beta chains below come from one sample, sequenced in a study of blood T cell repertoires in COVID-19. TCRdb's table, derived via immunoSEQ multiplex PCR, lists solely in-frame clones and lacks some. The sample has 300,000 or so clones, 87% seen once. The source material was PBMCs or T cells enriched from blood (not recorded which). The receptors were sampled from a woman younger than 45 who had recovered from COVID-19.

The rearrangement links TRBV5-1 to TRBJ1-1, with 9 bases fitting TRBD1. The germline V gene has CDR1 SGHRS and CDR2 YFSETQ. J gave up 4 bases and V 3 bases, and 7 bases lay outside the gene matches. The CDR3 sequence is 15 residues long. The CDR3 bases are TGCGCCAGCAGCTGGGGACAGGGAAAGATCACTGAAGCTTTCTTT. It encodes CASSWGQGKITEAFF.

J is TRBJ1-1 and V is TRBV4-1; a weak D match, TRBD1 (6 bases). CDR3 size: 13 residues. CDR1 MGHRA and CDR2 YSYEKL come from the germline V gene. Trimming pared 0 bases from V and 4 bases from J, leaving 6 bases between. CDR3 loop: CASSQDRGTEAFF. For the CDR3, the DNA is TGCGCCAGCAGCCAAGACAGGGGCACTGAAGCTTTCTTT.

The CDR3 reads CASSREGGYEQYF. CDR3 bases: TGTGCCAGCAGCCGAGAAGGAGGCTACGAGCAGTACTTC. J is TRBJ2-7 and V is TRBV3-1 (or the pseudogene TRBV3-2); D perhaps matches TRBD2 (5 bases). Germline V gene lookup returns CDR1 LGHDT and CDR2 YNNKEL (reference sequence). Deletions cut 4 bases from V and 3 bases from J, with 10 bases between. This CDR3 contains 13 residues.

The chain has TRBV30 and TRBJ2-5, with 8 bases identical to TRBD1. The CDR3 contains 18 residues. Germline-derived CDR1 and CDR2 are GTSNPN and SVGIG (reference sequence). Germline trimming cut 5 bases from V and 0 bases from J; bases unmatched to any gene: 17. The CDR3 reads CAWFRFRDRRHYQETQYF. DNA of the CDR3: TGTGCCTGGTTCCGTTTCCGGGACAGGAGACATTACCAAGAGACCCAGTACTTC.

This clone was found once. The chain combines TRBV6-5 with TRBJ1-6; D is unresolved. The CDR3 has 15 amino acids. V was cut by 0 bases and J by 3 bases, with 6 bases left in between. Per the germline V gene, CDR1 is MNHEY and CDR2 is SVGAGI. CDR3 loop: CASSYSNSYNSPLHF. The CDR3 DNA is TGTGCCAGCAGTTACTCGAACAGCTATAATTCACCCCTCCACTTT.

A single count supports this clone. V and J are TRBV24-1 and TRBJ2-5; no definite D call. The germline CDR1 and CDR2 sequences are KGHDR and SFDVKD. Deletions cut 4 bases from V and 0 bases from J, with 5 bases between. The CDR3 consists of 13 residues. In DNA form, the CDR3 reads TGTGCCACCAGTGACTCGTACCAAGAGACCCAGTACTTC. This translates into CATSDSYQETQYF.

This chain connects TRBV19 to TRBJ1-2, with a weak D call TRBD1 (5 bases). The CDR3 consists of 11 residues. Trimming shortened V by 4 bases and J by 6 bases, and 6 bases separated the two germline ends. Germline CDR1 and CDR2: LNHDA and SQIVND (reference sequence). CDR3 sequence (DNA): TGTGCCAGTAGTAGGGGGGATGGCTACACCTTC. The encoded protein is CASSRGDGYTF.

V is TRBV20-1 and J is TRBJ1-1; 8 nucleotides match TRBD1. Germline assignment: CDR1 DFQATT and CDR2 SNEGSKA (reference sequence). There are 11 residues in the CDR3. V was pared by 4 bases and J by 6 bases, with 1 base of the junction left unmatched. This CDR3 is CSANRGAEAFF. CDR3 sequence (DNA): TGCAGTGCTAACAGGGGGGCTGAAGCTTTCTTT.

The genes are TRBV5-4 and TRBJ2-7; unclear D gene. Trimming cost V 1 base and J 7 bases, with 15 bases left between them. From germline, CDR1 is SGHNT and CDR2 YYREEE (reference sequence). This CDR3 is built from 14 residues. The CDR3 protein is CASSLSPQAEEQYF. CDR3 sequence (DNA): TGTGCCAGCAGCTTGTCCCCCCAGGCAGAGGAGCAGTACTTC.

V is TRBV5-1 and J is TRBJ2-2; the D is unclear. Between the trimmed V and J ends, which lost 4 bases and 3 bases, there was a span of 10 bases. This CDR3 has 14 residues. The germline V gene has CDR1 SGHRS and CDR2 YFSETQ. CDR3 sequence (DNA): TGCGCCAGCAGCCCAGGCTGGGACACCGGGGAGCTGTTTTTT. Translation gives CASSPGWDTGELFF.

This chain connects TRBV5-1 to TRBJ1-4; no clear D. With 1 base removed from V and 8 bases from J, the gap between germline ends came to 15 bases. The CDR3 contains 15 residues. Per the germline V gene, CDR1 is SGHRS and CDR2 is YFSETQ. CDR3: CASSLSGASGEKLFF. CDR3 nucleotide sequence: TGCGCCAGCAGCTTGTCCGGAGCCTCGGGGGAAAAACTGTTTTTT.

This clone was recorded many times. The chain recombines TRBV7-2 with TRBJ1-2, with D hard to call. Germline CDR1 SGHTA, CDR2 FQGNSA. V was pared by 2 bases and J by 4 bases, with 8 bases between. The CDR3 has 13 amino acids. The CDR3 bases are TGTGCCAGCAGCTTAACTACGGGCTATGGCTACACCTTC. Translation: CASSLTTGYGYTF.

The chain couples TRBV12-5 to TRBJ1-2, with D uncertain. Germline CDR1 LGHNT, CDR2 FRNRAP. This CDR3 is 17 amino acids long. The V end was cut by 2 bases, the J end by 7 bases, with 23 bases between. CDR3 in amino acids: CASGLTTGSPLGGGYTF. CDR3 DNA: TGTGCTAGTGGTTTGACTACGGGGTCCCCTCTGGGCGGTGGCTACACCTTC.

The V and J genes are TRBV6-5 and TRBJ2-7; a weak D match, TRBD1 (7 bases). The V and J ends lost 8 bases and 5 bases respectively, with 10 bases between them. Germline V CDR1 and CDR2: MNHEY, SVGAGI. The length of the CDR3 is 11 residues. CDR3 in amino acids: CASGRGDEQYF. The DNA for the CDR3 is TGTGCCAGCGGCAGGGGGGACGAGCAGTACTTC.

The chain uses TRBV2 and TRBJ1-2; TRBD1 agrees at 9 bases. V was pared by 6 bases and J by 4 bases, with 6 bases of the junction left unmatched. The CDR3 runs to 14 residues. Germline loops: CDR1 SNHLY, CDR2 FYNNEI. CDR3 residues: CASSNRGPVYGYTF. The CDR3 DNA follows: TGTGCCAGCAGCAACAGGGGGCCCGTCTATGGCTACACCTTC. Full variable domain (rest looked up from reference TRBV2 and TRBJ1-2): EPEVTQTPSHQVTQMGQEVILRCVPISNHLYFYWYRQILGQKVEFLVSFYNNEISEKSEIFDDQFSVERPDGSNFTLKIRSTKLEDSAMYFCASSNRGPVYGYTFGSGTRLTVV.

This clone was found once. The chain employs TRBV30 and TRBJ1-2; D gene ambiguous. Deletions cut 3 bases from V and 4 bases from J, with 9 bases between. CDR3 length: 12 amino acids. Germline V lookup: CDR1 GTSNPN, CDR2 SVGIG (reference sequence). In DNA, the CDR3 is TGTGCCTGGAGCGAAGTGGCCTATGGCTACACCTTC. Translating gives CAWSEVAYGYTF.

This chain's CDR3 is CASRRGNEQFF. In DNA, the CDR3 is TGTGCCAGCAGACGGGGCAATGAGCAGTTCTTC. J is TRBJ2-1 and V is TRBV6-4, with TRBD2 as a possible D gene (5 bases). With 6 bases removed from V and 6 bases from J, the gap between germline ends came to 6 bases. Per the germline V gene, CDR1 is MRHNA and CDR2 is SNTAGT. The CDR3 is made up of 11 amino acids.

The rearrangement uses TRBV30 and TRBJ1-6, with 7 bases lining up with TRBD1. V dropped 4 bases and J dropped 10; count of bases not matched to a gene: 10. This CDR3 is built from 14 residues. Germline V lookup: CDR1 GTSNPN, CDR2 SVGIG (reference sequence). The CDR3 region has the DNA TGTGCCTGGACGGAGGGACAGTCTGGGTCACCCCTCCACTTT. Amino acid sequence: CAWTEGQSGSPLHF. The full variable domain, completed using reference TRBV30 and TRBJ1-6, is SQTIHQWPATLVQPVGSPLSLECTVEGTSNPNLYWYRQAAGRGLQLLFYSVGIGQISSEVPQNLSASRPQDRQFILSSKKLLLSDSGFYLCAWTEGQSGSPLHFGNGTRLTVT.

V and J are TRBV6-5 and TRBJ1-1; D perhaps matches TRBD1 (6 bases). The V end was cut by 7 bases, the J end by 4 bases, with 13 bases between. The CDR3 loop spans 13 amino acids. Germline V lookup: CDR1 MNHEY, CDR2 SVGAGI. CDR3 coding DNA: TGTGCCAGCACCTTAGGGACAAGCACTGAAGCTTTCTTT. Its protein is CASTLGTSTEAFF.

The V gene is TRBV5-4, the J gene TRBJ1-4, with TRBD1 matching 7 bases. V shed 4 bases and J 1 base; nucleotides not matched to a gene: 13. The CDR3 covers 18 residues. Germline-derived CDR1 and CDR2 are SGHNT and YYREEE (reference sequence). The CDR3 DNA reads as TGTGCCAGCAGCCTTTCCCCGGACAGGAGTGGAACTAATGAAAAACTGTTTTTT. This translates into CASSLSPDRSGTNEKLFF.